This TCR beta chain comes out of a study of Ad26.COV2.S vaccination and SARS-CoV-2 variants. Background on the study: The vaccine Ad26.COV2.S was put into the muscle once, or twice with 56 days between.

Documented treatment: about 20 received Ad26.COV2.S at low or high dose, single or two shots; several received placebo; per-sample allocation not given. Sampling was performed 63 days after the first vaccine or placebo injection. As its vector, the vaccine had Ad26, which expressed Wuhan-strain SARS-CoV-2 spike. Assay used: immunoSEQ multiplex PCR; TCRdb lists only in-frame clones, some missing. This table holds 200,000 to 300,000 clones, around nine tenths found once. Study-wide results and caveats: Higher spike-specific TCR breadth was found in vaccine recipients than in placebo recipients. Substantial breadth in spike-specific CD8+ and CD4+ T cell responses was reportedly seen after vaccination.

Turning to this clone: The target antigen is unknown.

Sequencing used peripheral blood, obtained in a trial of Ad26.COV2.S vaccine versus placebo. The origin of this receptor is a person between 18 and 59 years old who received the Ad26.COV2.S COVID-19 vaccine or a placebo.

The CDR3 DNA reads as TGTGCCTGGAGTGTAGCGGGGGGCTTCTATAATTCACCCCTCCACTTT. It translates to CAWSVAGGFYNSPLHF. V usage is TRBV30 and J usage is TRBJ1-6, with D maybe TRBD1 (6 bases). V was pared by 0 bases and J by 3 bases, with 12 bases between. Germline values: CDR1 GTSNPN, CDR2 SVGIG (reference sequence). The CDR3 runs 16 residues.